The clone carrying this T cell receptor beta chain was observed many times. Its cognate antigen is unknown. TCRdb re-called clones from the PCR reads using MiXCR. In the table there are 35,000 to 45,000 clones, 3% to 3.5% of which are singletons. This CDR3 is built from 15 residues. Trimming removed 2 bases from V and 1 base from J, with 11 bases in between. Germline assignment: CDR1 KGHSH and CDR2 LQKENI. Patients were all untreated before their thyroid surgery. The data were obtained in a study of metastatic and nonmetastatic thyroid tumors. Regarding the study as a whole: Reports indicated that malignant thyroid tumors showed significantly higher TCR beta diversity than benign nodules did, in blood and tumor.

The V and J genes are TRBV18 and TRBJ1-1; no firm D call. The sequence was obtained from a female donor with papillary thyroid cancer or a benign thyroid nodule (not recorded which). Some clones in this sample may be carry-over from other donors' samples. Sequenced material: blood. The CDR3 sequence is CASSPSVGKNTEAFF. The CDR3 bases are TGTGCCAGCTCACCAAGCGTCGGGAAGAACACTGAAGCTTTCTTT.